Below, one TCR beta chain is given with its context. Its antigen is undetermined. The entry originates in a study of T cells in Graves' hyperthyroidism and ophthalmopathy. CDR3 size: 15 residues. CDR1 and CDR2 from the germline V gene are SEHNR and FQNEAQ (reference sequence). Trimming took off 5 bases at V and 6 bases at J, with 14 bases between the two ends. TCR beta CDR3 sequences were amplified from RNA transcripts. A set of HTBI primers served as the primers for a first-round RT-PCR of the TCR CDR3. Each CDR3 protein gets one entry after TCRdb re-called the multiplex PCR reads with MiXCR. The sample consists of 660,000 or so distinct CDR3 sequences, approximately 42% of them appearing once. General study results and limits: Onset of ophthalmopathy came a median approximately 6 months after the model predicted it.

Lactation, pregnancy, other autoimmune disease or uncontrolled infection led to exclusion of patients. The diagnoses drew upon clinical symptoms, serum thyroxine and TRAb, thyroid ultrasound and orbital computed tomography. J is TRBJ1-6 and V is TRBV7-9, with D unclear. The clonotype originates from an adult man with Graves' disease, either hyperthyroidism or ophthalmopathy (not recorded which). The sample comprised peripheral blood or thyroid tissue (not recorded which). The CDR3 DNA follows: TGTGCCAGCAGCCGCGGGCAGGCGATTAATTCACCCCTCCACTTT. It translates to CASSRGQAINSPLHF. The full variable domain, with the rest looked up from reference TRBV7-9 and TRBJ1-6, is DTGVSQNPRHKITKRGQNVTFRCDPISEHNRLYWYRQTLGQGPEFLTYFQNEAQLEKSRLLSDRFSAERPKGSFSTLEIQRTEQGDSAMYLCASSRGQAINSPLHFGNGTRLTVT.